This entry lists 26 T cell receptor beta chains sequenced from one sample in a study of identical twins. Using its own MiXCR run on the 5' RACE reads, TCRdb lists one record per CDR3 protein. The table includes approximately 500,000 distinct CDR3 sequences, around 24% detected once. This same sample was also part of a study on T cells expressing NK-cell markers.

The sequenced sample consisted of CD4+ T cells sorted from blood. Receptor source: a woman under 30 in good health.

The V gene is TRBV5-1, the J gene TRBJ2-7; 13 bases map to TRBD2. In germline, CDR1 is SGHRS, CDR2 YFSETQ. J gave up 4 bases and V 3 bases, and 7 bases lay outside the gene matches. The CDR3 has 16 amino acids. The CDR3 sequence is CASSSTGTSGEYEQYF. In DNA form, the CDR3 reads TGCGCCAGCAGCTCGACCGGGACTAGCGGGGAGTACGAGCAGTACTTC.

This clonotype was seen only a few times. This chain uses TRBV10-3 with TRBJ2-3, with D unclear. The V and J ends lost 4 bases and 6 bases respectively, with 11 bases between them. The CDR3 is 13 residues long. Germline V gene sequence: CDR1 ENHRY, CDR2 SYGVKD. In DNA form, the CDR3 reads TGTGCCATCAGTGGACATAATATGGATACGCAGTATTTT. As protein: CAISGHNMDTQYF.

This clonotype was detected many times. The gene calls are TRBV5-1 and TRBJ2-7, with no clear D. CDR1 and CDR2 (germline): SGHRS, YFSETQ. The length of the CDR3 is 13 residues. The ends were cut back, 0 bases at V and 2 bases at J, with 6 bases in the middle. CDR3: CASSLDRTYEQYF. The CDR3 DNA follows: TGCGCCAGCAGCTTGGACAGAACCTACGAGCAGTACTTC.

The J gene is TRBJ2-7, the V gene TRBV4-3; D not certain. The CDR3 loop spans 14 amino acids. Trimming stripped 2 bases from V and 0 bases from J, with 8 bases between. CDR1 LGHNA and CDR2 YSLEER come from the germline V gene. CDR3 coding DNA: TGCGCCAGCAGCCAAACCCGGTTCTCCTACGAGCAGTACTTC. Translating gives CASSQTRFSYEQYF.

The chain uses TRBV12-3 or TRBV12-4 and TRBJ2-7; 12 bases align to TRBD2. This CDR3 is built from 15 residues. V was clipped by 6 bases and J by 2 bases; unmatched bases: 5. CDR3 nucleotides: TGTGCCAGCAGGACTAGCGGGGGTTCGACCTACGAGCAGTACTTC. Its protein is CASRTSGGSTYEQYF.

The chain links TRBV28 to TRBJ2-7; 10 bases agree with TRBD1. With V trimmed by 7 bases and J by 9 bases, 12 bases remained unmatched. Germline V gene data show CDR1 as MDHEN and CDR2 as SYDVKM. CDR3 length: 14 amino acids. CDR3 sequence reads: CASTSGTGESGQYF. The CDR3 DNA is TGTGCCAGCACCTCCGGGACAGGGGAATCAGGGCAGTACTTC. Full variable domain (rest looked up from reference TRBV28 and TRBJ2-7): DVKVTQSSRYLVKRTGEKVFLECVQDMDHENMFWYRQDPGLGLRLIYFSYDVKMKEKGDIPEGYSVSREKKERFSLILESASTNQTSMYLCASTSGTGESGQYFGPGTRLTVT.

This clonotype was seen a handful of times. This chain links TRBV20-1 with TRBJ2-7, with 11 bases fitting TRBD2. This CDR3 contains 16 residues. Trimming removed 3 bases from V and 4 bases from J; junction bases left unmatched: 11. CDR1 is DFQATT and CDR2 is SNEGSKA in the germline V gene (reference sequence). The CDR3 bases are TGCAGTGCTAGCGGCCTAGCGGGAGGTCCTGAATACGAGCAGTACTTC. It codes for CSASGLAGGPEYEQYF.

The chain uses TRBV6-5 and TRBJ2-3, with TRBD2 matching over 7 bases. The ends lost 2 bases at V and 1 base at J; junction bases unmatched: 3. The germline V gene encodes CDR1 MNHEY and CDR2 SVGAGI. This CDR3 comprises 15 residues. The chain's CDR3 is CASSYAGAGTDTQYF. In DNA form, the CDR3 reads TGTGCCAGCAGTTACGCGGGAGCGGGCACAGATACGCAGTATTTT.

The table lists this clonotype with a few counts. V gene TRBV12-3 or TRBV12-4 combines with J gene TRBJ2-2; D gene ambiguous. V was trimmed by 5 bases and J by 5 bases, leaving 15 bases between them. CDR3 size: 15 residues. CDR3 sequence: CASSPLNPRTGELFF. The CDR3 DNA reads TGTGCCAGCAGTCCCCTGAACCCCCGGACCGGGGAGCTGTTTTTT.

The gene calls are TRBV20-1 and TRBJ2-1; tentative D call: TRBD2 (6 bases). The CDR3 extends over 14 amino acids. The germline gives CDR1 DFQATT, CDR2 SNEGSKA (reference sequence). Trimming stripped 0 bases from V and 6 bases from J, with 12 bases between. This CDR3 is CSARDFGGVNEQFF. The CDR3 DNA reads TGCAGTGCTAGAGATTTTGGCGGGGTCAATGAGCAGTTCTTC.

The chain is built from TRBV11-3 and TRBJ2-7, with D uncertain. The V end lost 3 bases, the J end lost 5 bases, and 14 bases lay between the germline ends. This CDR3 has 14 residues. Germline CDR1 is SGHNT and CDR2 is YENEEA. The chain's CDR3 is CASSFDPRAHEQYF. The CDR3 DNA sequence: TGTGCCAGCAGCTTCGATCCCCGGGCCCACGAGCAGTACTTC.

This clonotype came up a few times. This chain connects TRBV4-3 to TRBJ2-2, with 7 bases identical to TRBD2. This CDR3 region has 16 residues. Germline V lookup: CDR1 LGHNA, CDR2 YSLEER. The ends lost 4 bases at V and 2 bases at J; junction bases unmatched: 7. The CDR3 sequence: CASSRVSGANTGELFF. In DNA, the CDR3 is TGCGCCAGCAGCCGGGTCAGCGGGGCCAACACCGGGGAGCTGTTTTTT.

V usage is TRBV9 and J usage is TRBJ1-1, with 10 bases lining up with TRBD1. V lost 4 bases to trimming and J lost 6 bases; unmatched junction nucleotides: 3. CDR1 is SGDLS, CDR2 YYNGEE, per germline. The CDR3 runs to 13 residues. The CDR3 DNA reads TGTGCCAGCAGCCCGGGACAGGGGTCTGAAGCTTTCTTT. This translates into CASSPGQGSEAFF.

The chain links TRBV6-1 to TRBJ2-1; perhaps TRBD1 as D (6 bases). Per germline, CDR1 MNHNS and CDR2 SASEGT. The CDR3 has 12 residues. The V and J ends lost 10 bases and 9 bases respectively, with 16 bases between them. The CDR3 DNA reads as TGTGCCATTTATGAGGGGGTTGGTGAGCAGTTCTTC. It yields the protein CAIYEGVGEQFF.

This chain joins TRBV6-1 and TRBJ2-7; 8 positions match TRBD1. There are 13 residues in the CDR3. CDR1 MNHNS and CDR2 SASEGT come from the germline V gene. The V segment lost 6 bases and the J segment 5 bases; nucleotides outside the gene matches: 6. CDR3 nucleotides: TGTGCCAGCAGGCTAGGACAGGGTAACGAGCAGTACTTC. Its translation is CASRLGQGNEQYF.

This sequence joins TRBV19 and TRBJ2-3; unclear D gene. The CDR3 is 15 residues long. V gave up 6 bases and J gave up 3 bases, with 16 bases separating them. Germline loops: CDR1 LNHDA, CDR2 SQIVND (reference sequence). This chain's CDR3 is CASSGLNWRTDTQYF. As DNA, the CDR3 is TGTGCCAGTAGCGGGCTCAATTGGCGGACAGATACGCAGTATTTT. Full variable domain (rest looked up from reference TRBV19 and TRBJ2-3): DGGITQSPKYLFRKEGQNVTLSCEQNLNHDAMYWYRQDPGQGLRLIYYSQIVNDFQKGDIAEGYSVSREKKESFPLTVTSAQKNPTAFYLCASSGLNWRTDTQYFGPGTRLTVL.

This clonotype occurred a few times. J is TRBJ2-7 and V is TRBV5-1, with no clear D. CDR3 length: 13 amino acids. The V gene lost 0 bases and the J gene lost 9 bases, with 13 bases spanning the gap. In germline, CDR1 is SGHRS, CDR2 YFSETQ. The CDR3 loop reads CASSLEGSIVQYF. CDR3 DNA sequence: TGCGCCAGCAGCTTGGAGGGTAGCATTGTGCAGTACTTC.

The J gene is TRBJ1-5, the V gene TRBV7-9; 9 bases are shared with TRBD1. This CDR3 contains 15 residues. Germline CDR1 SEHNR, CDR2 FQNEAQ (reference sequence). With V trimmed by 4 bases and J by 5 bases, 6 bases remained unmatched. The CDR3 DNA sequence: TGTGCCAGCAGCTCGGGACAGGGTTTCGATCAGCCCCAGCATTTT. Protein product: CASSSGQGFDQPQHF.

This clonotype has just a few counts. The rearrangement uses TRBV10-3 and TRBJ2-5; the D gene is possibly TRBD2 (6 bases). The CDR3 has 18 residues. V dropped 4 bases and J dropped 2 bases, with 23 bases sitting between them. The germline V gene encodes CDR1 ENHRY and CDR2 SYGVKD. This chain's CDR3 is CAISGSGLGLGGQETQYF. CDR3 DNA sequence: TGTGCCATCAGTGGCTCCGGCCTGGGGCTCGGGGGTCAAGAGACCCAGTACTTC.

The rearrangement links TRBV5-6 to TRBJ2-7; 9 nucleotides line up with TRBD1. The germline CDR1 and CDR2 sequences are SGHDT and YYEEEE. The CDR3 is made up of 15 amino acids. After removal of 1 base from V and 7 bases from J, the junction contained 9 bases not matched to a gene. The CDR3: CASSLTFGTGWEQYF. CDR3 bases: TGTGCCAGCAGCTTGACGTTCGGGACAGGGTGGGAGCAGTACTTC.

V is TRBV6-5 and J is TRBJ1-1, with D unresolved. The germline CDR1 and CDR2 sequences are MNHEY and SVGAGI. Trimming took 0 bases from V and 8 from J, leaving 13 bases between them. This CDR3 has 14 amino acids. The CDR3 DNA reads TGTGCCAGCAGTTACTCGACCTCGGGGAGAGAAGCTTTCTTT. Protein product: CASSYSTSGREAFF.

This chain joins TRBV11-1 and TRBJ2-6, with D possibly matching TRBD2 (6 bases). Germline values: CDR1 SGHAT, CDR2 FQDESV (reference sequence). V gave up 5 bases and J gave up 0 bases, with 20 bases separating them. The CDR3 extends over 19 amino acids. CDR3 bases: TGTGCCAGCAGCCTCAGGCGGGGAGGTTACCGCTCTGGGGCCAACGTCCTGACTTTC. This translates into CASSLRRGGYRSGANVLTF.

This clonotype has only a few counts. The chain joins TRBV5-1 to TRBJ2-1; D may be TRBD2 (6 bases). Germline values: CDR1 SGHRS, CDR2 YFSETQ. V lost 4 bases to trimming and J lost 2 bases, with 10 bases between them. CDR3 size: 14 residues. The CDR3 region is CASSQTSTYNEQFF. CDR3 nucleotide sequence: TGCGCCAGCAGCCAAACTAGCACCTACAATGAGCAGTTCTTC.

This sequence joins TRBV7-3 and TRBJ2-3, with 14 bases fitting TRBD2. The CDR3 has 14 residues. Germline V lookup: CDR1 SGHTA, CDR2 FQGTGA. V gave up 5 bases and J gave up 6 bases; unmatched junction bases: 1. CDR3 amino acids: CASSRTSGGDTQYF. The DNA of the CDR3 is TGTGCCAGCAGCCGGACTAGCGGGGGGGATACGCAGTATTTT.

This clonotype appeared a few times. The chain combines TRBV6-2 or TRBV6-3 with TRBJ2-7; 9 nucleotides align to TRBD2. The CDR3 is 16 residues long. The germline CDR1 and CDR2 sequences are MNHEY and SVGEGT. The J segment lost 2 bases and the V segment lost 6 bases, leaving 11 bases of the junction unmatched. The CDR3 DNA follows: TGTGCCAGCAGCCCCCTCCCTGCTAGCGGGGCCTACGAGCAGTACTTC. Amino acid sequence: CASSPLPASGAYEQYF.

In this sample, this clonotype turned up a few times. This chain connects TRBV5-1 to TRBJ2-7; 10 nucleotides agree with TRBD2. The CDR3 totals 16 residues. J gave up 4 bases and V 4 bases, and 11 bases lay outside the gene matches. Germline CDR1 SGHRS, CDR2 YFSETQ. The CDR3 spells CASSPLPSGRTYEQYF. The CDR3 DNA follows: TGCGCCAGCAGCCCGTTACCTAGCGGGAGAACGTACGAGCAGTACTTC.